Sequencing of this T cell receptor (beta chain) was carried out in a study of regulatory T cells in long-lasting Graves disease. Time point: persistent/refractory GD, antithyroid drugs over 5 years with positive TRAb. With RNA extracted from PBMCs as input, the TCR library was made. It was by American Thyroid Association guidelines that Graves' disease was diagnosed. Into tubes containing EDTA, 7.5 to 9.5 milliliters of peripheral blood were drawn. Trimming at V came to 8 bases and at J to 1 base, leaving 4 bases not matched to a gene. This CDR3 contains 13 residues. This clonotype came up many times. The antigen remains unidentified. Assembly of TCR beta libraries relied on iRepertoire HTBI primers together with Arm-PCR of CDR3 regions. In the authors' workflow: Analysis of the samples identified around 64 TRBV and roughly 13 TRBJ segments. TCRdb processed the multiplex PCR reads anew with MiXCR; each CDR3 protein has one entry. The V and J calls shown here were made by TCRdb, not taken from the authors' results. The sample lists nearly 350,000 distinct CDR3 sequences, roughly a fifth occurring once.

Study-level findings and limits: New patients shared fewer public clonotypes (roughly 910) than persistent patients did (about 2,700).

The receptor was isolated from a female donor with Graves disease. This chain links TRBV12-3 or TRBV12-4 with TRBJ1-1; TRBD1 aligns across 7 bases. The sample in question was peripheral blood mononuclear cells (PBMCs), obtained when the disease was refractory, from a patient treated with antithyroid drugs. CDR3 residues: CASRGTANTEAFF. CDR3 sequence (DNA): TGTGCCAGCCGGGGGACAGCGAACACTGAAGCTTTCTTT.